This T cell receptor (beta chain) was obtained from a study of blood T cell repertoires in COVID-19. Study context: The United States, Italy and Spain supplied acute and convalescent COVID-19 samples. PBMCs, B-cell-depleted T cells, or T cells provided the cDNA or gDNA that made up the material.

Original analysis: Using reference gene primer amplification, nucleated cell counts were estimated. TCRdb's table, derived via immunoSEQ multiplex PCR, lists solely in-frame clones and lacks some. From that table come the V and J calls and clone size; the DNA was used to work out D and trimming. The data contain 70,000 to 95,000 clones, approximately 80% of them singletons. This CDR3 comprises 17 residues. Germline lookup yields CDR1 LNHDA and CDR2 SQIVND (reference sequence). J lost 0 bases, V lost 6 bases, and 10 bases had no gene match. This TCR was recovered from a human donor in a cohort sampled during active COVID-19. This chain joins TRBV19 and TRBJ1-3, with TRBD1 matching 8 bases. Sample: peripheral blood. In nucleotides, the CDR3 is TGTGCCAGTAGCACCCGAATACAGGGGGTCTCTGGAAACACCATATATTTT. As protein: CASSTRIQGVSGNTIYF. The full variable domain, in which reference TRBV19 and TRBJ1-3 provide the parts outside the CDR3, is DGGITQSPKYLFRKEGQNVTLSCEQNLNHDAMYWYRQDPGQGLRLIYYSQIVNDFQKGDIAEGYSVSREKKESFPLTVTSAQKNPTAFYLCASSTRIQGVSGNTIYFGEGSWLTVV.